This T cell receptor beta chain was recorded in a study of cytomegalovirus exposure and HLA in healthy donors. About the study: HLA-typed donors contributed around 82 million unique TCRs, which were held in an early data release.

J was trimmed by 3 bases and V by 3 bases; bases with no gene match: 2. The CDR3 spans 14 residues. Germline V gives CDR1 WSHSY, CDR2 SAAADI. Study outcomes and limitations: A later analysis reportedly found fewer N-insertions in an Asian-associated ancestry cluster than the roughly 670-donor mean. Among the most significant clusters, several appeared linked to common viral pathogens in a later analysis.

This PCR relied on a set of 60 Vbeta primers and 13 Jbeta primers. TCRdb's table, derived via immunoSEQ multiplex PCR, lists solely in-frame clones and lacks some. The top ten hold about 6.9% of the sample, which has 110,000 or so clones, roughly 76% seen once. In this sample, this clone turned up once. No antigen is known for it. This receptor was taken from a young man in good health and CMV-seropositive. The chain joins TRBV10-2 to TRBJ2-4; TRBD1 matches at 7 bases. Sequenced: PBMCs. The CDR3: CASSEQGIKNIQYF. In DNA, the CDR3 is TGCGCCAGCAGTGAACAGGGGATCAAAAACATTCAGTACTTC.